This TCR beta chain emerged from a study of blood T cell repertoires in COVID-19. Study context: PBMCs, B-cell-depleted T cells, or T cells were the source of the cDNA or gDNA that made up the material.

Trimming at V came to 2 bases and at J to 6 bases, leaving 11 bases not matched to a gene. This CDR3 has 17 amino acids. Looked up from germline, CDR1 is SGDLS and CDR2 is YYNGEE. Recruited during active infection, patients (from Seattle) were subsequently followed longitudinally. Repertoires were generated with immunoSEQ multiplex PCR, while TCRdb's copy carries only in-frame clones and drops some. The sample shows under 200,000 clones, 70% to 80% of them seen only once. The sample was peripheral blood. The sequence was collected from a woman aged 60-75 years with COVID-19, enrolled during active disease. The V gene is TRBV9, the J gene TRBJ1-1; 12 bases agree with TRBD1. CDR3 DNA sequence: TGTGCCAGCAGCGTTAGAGGGGGGACAGGGGGCGAAGCTGAAGCTTTCTTT. Encoded protein: CASSVRGGTGGEAEAFF.